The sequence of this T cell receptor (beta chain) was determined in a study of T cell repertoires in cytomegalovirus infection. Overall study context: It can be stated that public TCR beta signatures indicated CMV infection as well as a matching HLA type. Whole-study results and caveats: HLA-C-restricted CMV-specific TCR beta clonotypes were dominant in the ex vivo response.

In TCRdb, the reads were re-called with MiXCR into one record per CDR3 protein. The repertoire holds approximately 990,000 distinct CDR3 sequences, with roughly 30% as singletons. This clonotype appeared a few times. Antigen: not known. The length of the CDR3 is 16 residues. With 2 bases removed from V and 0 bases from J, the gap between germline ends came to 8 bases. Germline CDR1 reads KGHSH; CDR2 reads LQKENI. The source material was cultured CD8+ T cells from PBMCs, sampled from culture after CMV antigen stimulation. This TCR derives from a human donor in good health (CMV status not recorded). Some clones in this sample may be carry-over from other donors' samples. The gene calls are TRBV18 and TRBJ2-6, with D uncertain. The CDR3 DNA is TGTGCCAGCTCACCAGAGAGCTTCTCTGGGGCCAACGTCCTGACTTTC. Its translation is CASSPESFSGANVLTF.